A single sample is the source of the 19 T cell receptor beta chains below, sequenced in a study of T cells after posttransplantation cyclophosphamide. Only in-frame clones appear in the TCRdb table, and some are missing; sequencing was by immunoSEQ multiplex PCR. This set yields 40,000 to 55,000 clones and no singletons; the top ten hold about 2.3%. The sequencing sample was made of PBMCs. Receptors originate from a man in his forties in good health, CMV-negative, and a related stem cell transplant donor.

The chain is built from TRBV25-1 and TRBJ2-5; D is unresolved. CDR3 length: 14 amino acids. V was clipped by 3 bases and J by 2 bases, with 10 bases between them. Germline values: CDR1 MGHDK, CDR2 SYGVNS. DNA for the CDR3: TGTGCCAGCAGTGACCGACTGCTTCAAGAGACCCAGTACTTC. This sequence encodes CASSDRLLQETQYF.

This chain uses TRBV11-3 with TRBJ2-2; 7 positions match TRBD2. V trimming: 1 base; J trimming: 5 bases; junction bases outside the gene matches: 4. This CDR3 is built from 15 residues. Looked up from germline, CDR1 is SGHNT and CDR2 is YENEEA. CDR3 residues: CASSLGLAETGELFF. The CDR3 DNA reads TGTGCCAGCAGCTTAGGGCTAGCGGAAACCGGGGAGCTGTTTTTT.

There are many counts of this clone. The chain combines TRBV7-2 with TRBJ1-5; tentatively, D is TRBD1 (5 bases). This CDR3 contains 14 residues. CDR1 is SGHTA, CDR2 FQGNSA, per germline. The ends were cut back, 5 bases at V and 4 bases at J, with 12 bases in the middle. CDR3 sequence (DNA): TGTGCCAGCAGCCATGACAGCAGTAATCAGCCCCAGCATTTT. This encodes CASSHDSSNQPQHF.

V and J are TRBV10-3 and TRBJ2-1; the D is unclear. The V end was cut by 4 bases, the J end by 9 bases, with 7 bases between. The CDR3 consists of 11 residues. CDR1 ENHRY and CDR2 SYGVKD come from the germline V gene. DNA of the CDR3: TGTGCCATCAGTGTCGGCGGTGAGCAGTTCTTC. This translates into CAISVGGEQFF.

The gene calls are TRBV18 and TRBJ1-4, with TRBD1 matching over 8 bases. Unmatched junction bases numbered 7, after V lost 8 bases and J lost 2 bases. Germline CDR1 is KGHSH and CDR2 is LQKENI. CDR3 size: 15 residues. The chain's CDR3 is CASATGDRTNEKLFF. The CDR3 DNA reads TGTGCCAGCGCGACAGGGGACCGCACTAATGAAAAACTGTTTTTT. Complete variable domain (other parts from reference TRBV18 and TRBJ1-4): NAGVMQNPRHLVRRRGQEARLRCSPMKGHSHVYWYRQLPEEGLKFMVYLQKENIIDESGMPKERFSAEFPKEGPSILRIQQVVRGDSAAYFCASATGDRTNEKLFFGSGTQLSVL.

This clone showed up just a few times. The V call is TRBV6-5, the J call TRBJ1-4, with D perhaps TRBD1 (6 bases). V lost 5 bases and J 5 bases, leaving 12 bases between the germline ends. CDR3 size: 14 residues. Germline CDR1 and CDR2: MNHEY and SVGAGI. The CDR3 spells CASSTRRGNEKLFF. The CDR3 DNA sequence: TGTGCCAGCAGTACACGAAGGGGGAATGAAAAACTGTTTTTT.

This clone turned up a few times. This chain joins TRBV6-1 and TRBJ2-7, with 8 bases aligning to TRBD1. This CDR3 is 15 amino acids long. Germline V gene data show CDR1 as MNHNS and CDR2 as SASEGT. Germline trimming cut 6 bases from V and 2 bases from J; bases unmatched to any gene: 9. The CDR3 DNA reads TGTGCCAGCAGCCTAGTGGGCAGGGGGCCCTACGAGCAGTACGTC. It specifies CASSLVGRGPYEQYV.

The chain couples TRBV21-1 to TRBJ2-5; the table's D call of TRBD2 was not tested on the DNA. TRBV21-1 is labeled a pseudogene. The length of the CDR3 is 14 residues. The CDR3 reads CASRGPSAPGTQYF. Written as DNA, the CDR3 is TGTGCCAGCAGAGGGCCTAGCGCCCCAGGGACCCAGTACTTC.

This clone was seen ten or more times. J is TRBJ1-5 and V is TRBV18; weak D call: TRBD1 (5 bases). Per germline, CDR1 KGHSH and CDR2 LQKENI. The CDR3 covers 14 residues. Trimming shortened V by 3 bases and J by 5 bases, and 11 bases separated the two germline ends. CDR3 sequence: CASSPALGDQPQHF. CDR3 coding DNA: TGTGCCAGCTCACCCGCCTTAGGGGATCAGCCCCAGCATTTT.

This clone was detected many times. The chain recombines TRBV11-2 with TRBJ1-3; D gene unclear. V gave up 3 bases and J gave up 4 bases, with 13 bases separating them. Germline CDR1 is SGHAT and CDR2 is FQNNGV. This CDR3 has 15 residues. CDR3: CASSLGESSGNTIYF. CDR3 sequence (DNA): TGTGCCAGCAGCTTGGGCGAATCCTCGGGAAACACCATATATTTT.

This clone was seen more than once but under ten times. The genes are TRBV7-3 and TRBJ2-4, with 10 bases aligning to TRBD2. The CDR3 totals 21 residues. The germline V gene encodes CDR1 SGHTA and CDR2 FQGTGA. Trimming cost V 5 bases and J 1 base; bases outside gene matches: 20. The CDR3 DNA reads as TGTGCCAGCAGCATCCGGGGGCTAGCGGGAGAAAGTTGGGTGGCCAAAAACATTCAGTACTTC. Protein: CASSIRGLAGESWVAKNIQYF.

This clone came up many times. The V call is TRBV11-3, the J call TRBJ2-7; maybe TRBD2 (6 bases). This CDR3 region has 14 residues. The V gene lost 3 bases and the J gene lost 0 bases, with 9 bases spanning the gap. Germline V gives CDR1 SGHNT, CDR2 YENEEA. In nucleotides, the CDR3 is TGTGCCAGCAGCTTCGGCGGGACCTCCTACGAGCAGTACGTC. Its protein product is CASSFGGTSYEQYV.

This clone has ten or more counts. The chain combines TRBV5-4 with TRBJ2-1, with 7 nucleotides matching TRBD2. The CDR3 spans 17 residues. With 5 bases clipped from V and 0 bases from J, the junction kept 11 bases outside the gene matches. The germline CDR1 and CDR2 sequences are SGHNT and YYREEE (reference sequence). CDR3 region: CASRQLGGMSSYNEQFF. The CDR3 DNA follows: TGTGCCAGCAGACAATTGGGGGGGATGAGCTCCTACAATGAGCAGTTCTTC.

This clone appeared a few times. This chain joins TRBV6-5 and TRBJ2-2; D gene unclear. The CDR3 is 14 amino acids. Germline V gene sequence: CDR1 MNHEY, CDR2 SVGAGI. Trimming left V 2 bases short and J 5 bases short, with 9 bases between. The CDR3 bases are TGTGCCAGCAGTTACGGGTTCAGGACCGGGGAGCTGTTTTTT. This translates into CASSYGFRTGELFF.

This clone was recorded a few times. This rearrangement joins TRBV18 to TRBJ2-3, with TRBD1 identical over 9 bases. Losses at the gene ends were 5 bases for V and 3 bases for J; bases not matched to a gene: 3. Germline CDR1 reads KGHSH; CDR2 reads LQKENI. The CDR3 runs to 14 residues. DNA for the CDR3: TGTGCCAGCTCAACGACAGGGGGGACAGATACGCAGTATTTT. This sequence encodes CASSTTGGTDTQYF.

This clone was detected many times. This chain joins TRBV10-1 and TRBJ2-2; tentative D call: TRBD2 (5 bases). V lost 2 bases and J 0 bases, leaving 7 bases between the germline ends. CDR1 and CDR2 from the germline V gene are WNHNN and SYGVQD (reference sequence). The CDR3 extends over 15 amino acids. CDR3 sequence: CASSEGLSNTGELFF. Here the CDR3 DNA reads TGCGCCAGCAGTGAGGGACTTTCGAACACCGGGGAGCTGTTTTTT.

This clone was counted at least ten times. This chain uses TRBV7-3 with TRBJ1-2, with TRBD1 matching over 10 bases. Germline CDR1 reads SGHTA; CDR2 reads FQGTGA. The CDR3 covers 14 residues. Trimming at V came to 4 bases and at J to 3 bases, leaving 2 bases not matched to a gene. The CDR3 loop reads CASSSGQGDYGYTF. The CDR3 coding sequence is TGTGCCAGCAGCTCCGGACAGGGGGACTATGGCTACACCTTC.

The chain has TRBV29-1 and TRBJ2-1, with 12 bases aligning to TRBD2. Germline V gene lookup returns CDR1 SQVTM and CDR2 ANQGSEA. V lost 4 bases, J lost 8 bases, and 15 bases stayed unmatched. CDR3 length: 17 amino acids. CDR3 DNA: TGCAGCGTTGTGTTAGTGTCTAGCGGGAGGGCGGGCGATGAGCAGTTCTTC. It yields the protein CSVVLVSSGRAGDEQFF.

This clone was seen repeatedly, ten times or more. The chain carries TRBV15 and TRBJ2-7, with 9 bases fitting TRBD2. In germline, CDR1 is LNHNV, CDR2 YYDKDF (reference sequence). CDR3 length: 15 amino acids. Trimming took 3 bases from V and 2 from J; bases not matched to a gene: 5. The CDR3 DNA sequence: TGTGCCACCAGCAGTAGCGGGAGTTACGCCTACGAGCAGTACGTC. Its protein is CATSSSGSYAYEQYV.